A selection of T cell receptor beta chains follows, all from one sample in a study of blood T cell repertoires in COVID-19. Clones were read by immunoSEQ multiplex PCR, and TCRdb kept only the in-frame ones, dropping some. In the table there are around 270,000 clones, roughly 88% of which are singletons. Material for sequencing was PBMCs or T cells enriched from blood (not recorded which). The origin of the receptors is a woman between 25 and 40 years old who had recovered from COVID-19. Each CDR3 is given with its conserved first and last residue. A D gene is named only where the DNA matches it firmly. Clone size is not always given. Where it is, it says once, few, many or a class for expanded clones.

V gene	J gene	clone size	D gene	CDR3 protein	CDR3 DNA
TRBV6-1	TRBJ2-5	.	TRBD2	CASSELRGLAGGVVTTQYF	TGTGCCAGCAGTGAACTGAGGGGACTAGCGGGGGGCGTAGTAACGACCCAGTACTTC
TRBV7-6	TRBJ2-1	.	TRBD2	CASSLAAGGSYNEQFF	TGTGCCAGCAGCTTAGCAGCGGGAGGGTCCTACAATGAGCAGTTCTTC
TRBV28	TRBJ2-7	.	.	CASSAGAIYEQYF	TGTGCCAGCAGTGCAGGGGCAATCTACGAGCAGTACTTC
TRBV5-1	TRBJ2-7	.	.	CASSFEASSYEQYF	TGCGCCAGCAGCTTTGAGGCTAGCTCCTACGAGCAGTACTTC
TRBV28	TRBJ2-7	many	.	CASSLRGTLYEQYF	TGTGCCAGCAGTCTGCGCGGGACGCTTTACGAGCAGTACTTC
TRBV10-2	TRBJ2-3	.	TRBD2	CASSDLAQRGVTDTQYF	TGCGCCAGCAGTGATTTAGCCCAGCGGGGGGTCACAGATACGCAGTATTTT
TRBV24-1	TRBJ1-2	.	TRBD1	CATSDQGEDYGYTF	TGTGCCACCAGTGATCAGGGGGAGGACTATGGCTACACCTTC
TRBV28	TRBJ1-2	.	TRBD1	CASSLSPGQGAFDYGYTF	TGTGCCAGCAGTTTATCCCCAGGACAGGGGGCGTTTGACTATGGCTACACCTTC
TRBV28	TRBJ1-6	.	TRBD1	CASRQGAGNSPLHF	TGTGCCAGCAGACAGGGGGCAGGGAATTCACCCCTCCACTTT
TRBV28	TRBJ2-7	.	.	CASSLGQGLSSYEQYF	TGTGCCAGCAGTTTGGGGCAGGGGTTGAGCTCCTACGAGCAGTACTTC